The 20 T cell receptor beta chains listed next were all sequenced from one sample in a study of cytomegalovirus exposure and HLA in healthy donors. The PCR was carried out with 60 Vbeta primers and 13 Jbeta primers. Libraries were prepared by immunoSEQ multiplex PCR; TCRdb keeps only in-frame clonotypes and omits some of them. Of about 160,000 clones in the sample, roughly 80% are singletons; the top ten hold 1% to 1.5%. Material for sequencing was PBMCs. Every receptor here comes from a man in his forties or fifties in good health and CMV-seropositive.

V is TRBV5-1 and J is TRBJ2-7; the match to TRBD2 covers 8 bases. Germline lookup yields CDR1 SGHRS and CDR2 YFSETQ. This CDR3 has 15 amino acids. V shed 5 bases, J shed 3 bases, and the junction held 10 bases outside the gene matches. As DNA, the CDR3 is TGCGCCAGCAGGGGCGGGGCGGGGGGCAGCTACGAGCAGTACTTC. The encoded protein is CASRGGAGGSYEQYF.

The gene calls are TRBV18 and TRBJ2-7; 12 positions match TRBD1. The CDR3 is made up of 16 amino acids. Germline CDR1 is KGHSH and CDR2 is LQKENI. The trim removed 3 bases at V and 6 bases at J, leaving 9 bases unmatched. Here the CDR3 reads CASSPSPGQGASEQYF. In DNA form, the CDR3 reads TGTGCCAGCTCACCCTCACCGGGACAGGGGGCTTCCGAGCAGTACTTC.

The chain has TRBV7-9 and TRBJ2-2; the D gene is possibly TRBD2 (5 bases). Trimming took 5 bases from V and 7 from J, leaving 17 bases between them. The CDR3 is 15 residues long. Germline lookup yields CDR1 SEHNR and CDR2 FQNEAQ (reference sequence). The CDR3 loop is CASSPTIGLVGELFF. The CDR3 region has the DNA TGTGCCAGCAGCCCGACCATAGGACTTGTCGGGGAGCTGTTTTTT.

The chain employs TRBV27 and TRBJ2-3; 8 bases are a match to TRBD1. The CDR3 consists of 14 residues. Losses at the gene ends were 5 bases for V and 6 bases for J; bases not matched to a gene: 7. Germline V lookup: CDR1 MNHEY, CDR2 SMNVEV (reference sequence). The DNA for the CDR3 is TGTGCCAGCAGTCCCAGGGGGCTCACGGATACGCAGTATTTT. Its protein is CASSPRGLTDTQYF.

Note on this clone: The junction shows a germline mismatch at one end, possibly a read error. This chain connects TRBV28 to TRBJ2-5, with TRBD2 identical over 16 bases. This CDR3 has 15 amino acids. CDR1 MDHEN and CDR2 SYDVKM come from the germline V gene. The CDR3 region is CASSSAGTSGRAANF. The CDR3 DNA follows: TGTGCCAGCAGTTCCGCCGGGACTAGCGGGAGGGCCGCCAACTTC.

The chain's CDR3 is CASEKTGPGTGELFF. CDR3 DNA sequence: TGCGCCAGCGAAAAGACAGGGCCTGGAACCGGGGAGCTGTTTTTT. The chain employs TRBV5-1 and TRBJ2-2, with TRBD1 matching over 7 bases. With 7 bases clipped from V and 5 bases from J, the junction kept 11 bases outside the gene matches. Germline lookup yields CDR1 SGHRS and CDR2 YFSETQ. This CDR3 has 15 residues.

The chain links TRBV10-2 to TRBJ2-1, with a tentative D call TRBD1 (6 bases). CDR1 and CDR2 (germline): WSHSY, SAAADI. Trimming cost V 0 bases and J 0 bases, with 6 bases left between them. The CDR3 has 15 residues. CDR3 nucleotide sequence: TGCGCCAGCAGTGAGTCGGGGGCCTCCTACAATGAGCAGTTCTTC. Its translation: CASSESGASYNEQFF.

This clone was counted a single time. The rearrangement uses TRBV6-5 and TRBJ1-1; D unclear. In germline, CDR1 is MNHEY, CDR2 SVGAGI. V gave up 2 bases and J gave up 7 bases, with 11 bases separating them. The CDR3 length is 13 residues. The CDR3 region is CASSYLQAGEAFF. The CDR3, as DNA: TGTGCCAGCAGTTACCTGCAGGCTGGTGAAGCTTTCTTT.

CDR3 in DNA: TGTGCCAGCAGCTTAGATTGGGCTAGCACAGATACGCAGTATTTT. The encoded protein is CASSLDWASTDTQYF. The chain links TRBV7-2 to TRBJ2-3; D not resolved. Germline loops: CDR1 SGHTA, CDR2 FQGNSA. The CDR3 has 15 residues. Trimming removed 1 base at V and 0 bases at J, with 8 bases between. The variable domain in full, with the rest retrieved from reference TRBV7-2 and TRBJ2-3, is GAGVSQSPSNKVTEKGKDVELRCDPISGHTALYWYRQSLGQGLEFLIYFQGNSAPDKSGLPSDRFSAERTGGSVSTLTIQRTQQEDSAVYLCASSLDWASTDTQYFGPGTRLTVL.

The chain carries TRBV7-2 and TRBJ2-1; the match to TRBD2 covers 11 bases. The V segment lost 4 bases and the J segment 4 bases; nucleotides outside the gene matches: 3. Germline V gene lookup returns CDR1 SGHTA and CDR2 FQGNSA. The CDR3 totals 15 residues. For the CDR3, the DNA is TGTGCCAGCAGCTCCGGGACTAGCGGTTACAATGAGCAGTTCTTC. Protein sequence: CASSSGTSGYNEQFF.

The V call is TRBV28, the J call TRBJ1-1; maybe TRBD1 (5 bases). Trimming took 6 bases from V and 8 from J, leaving 10 bases between them. The CDR3 is 11 residues long. Per the germline V gene, CDR1 is MDHEN and CDR2 is SYDVKM. CDR3 DNA sequence: TGTGCCAGCAGGTTAACAGGAGAAGCTTTCTTT. This encodes CASRLTGEAFF.

This CDR3 reads CASLPGSGYEQYF. DNA for the CDR3: TGTGCCAGCCTCCCAGGGTCTGGCTACGAGCAGTACTTC. The rearrangement uses TRBV28 and TRBJ2-7; maybe TRBD1 (5 bases). From germline, CDR1 is MDHEN and CDR2 SYDVKM. The CDR3 extends over 13 amino acids. Deletions cut 8 bases from V and 3 bases from J, with 14 bases between.

Written as DNA, the CDR3 is TGTGCCAGCGAGGCGGGGGGGGGCCCCTACAATGAGCAGTTCTTC. Its translation: CASEAGGGPYNEQFF. The rearrangement links TRBV4-2 to TRBJ2-1; 9 positions match TRBD2. Germline V gene sequence: CDR1 LGHNA, CDR2 YNFKEQ. There are 15 residues in the CDR3. V was clipped by 8 bases and J by 2 bases; unmatched bases: 7.

V gene TRBV5-3 combines with J gene TRBJ1-2; TRBD1 is a possible D gene (5 bases). TRBV5-3 is sorted into the ORF group, with uncertain function. CDR3 length equals 18 residues. V was cut by 4 bases and J by 0 bases, with 22 bases left in between. The CDR3 nucleotides read TGTGCCAGAAGCCGGACCGCACAGGCCCTCCGACCTAACTATGGCTACACCTTC. Encoded protein: CARSRTAQALRPNYGYTF.

This chain joins TRBV18 and TRBJ2-1; a weak D match, TRBD1 (6 bases). The CDR3 contains 14 residues. The germline V and J ends were trimmed by 8 bases and 4 bases, with 15 bases remaining between them. Germline CDR1 is KGHSH and CDR2 is LQKENI. The CDR3, as DNA: TGTGCCAGCACAACAGGGTTTAGTTACAATGAGCAGTTCTTC. It is translated as CASTTGFSYNEQFF.

This rearrangement joins TRBV7-2 to TRBJ2-1; 8 bases are shared with TRBD2. V dropped 5 bases and J dropped 5; count of bases not matched to a gene: 8. The germline CDR1 and CDR2 sequences are SGHTA and FQGNSA. The CDR3 covers 15 residues. The CDR3 coding sequence is TGTGCCAGCAGCCTCGATAGCGGGACCAACAATGAGCAGTTCTTC. Translation: CASSLDSGTNNEQFF.

This chain uses TRBV10-3 with TRBJ2-1; D ambiguous. The CDR3 runs 14 residues. V shed 3 bases and J shed 7 bases, with 13 bases lying between them. Germline V CDR1 and CDR2: ENHRY, SYGVKD. In DNA, the CDR3 is TGTGCCATCAGTGACCCGAAGACTCGGAATGAGCAGTTCTTC. This codes for CAISDPKTRNEQFF.

The rearrangement uses TRBV28 and TRBJ1-5, with 8 bases lining up with TRBD1. Germline V CDR1 and CDR2: MDHEN, SYDVKM. The CDR3 is made up of 13 amino acids. V shed 6 bases, J shed 4 bases, and the junction held 2 bases outside the gene matches. The CDR3 region is CASRRQGNQPQHF. CDR3 nucleotide sequence: TGTGCCAGCAGGAGACAGGGGAATCAGCCCCAGCATTTT.

This clone was picked up a small number of times. The gene calls are TRBV6-5 and TRBJ2-5; 8 bases are shared with TRBD1. The germline V gene has CDR1 MNHEY and CDR2 SVGAGI. The CDR3 spans 12 residues. V trimming: 9 bases; J trimming: 7 bases; junction bases outside the gene matches: 7. Here the CDR3 reads CASARGTGTQYF. The CDR3, as DNA: TGTGCCAGTGCCCGTGGGACAGGGACCCAGTACTTC.

This clone was counted a few times. This chain joins TRBV6-1 and TRBJ2-7; 9 bases map to TRBD1. The CDR3 loop spans 14 amino acids. Looked up from germline, CDR1 is MNHNS and CDR2 is SASEGT. J gave up 6 bases and V 5 bases, and 8 bases lay outside the gene matches. In nucleotides, the CDR3 is TGTGCCAGCAGTAACAGGGGGCGCACTGGCGAGCAGTACTTC. As protein: CASSNRGRTGEQYF.